The sequence of this TCR beta chain was determined in a study of post-analysis software for immune sequencing data. Study-wide background: The patients showed relapsing-remitting, secondary progressive and progressive-relapsing multiple sclerosis courses.

V was clipped by 4 bases and J by 4 bases; unmatched bases: 10. This CDR3 has 17 amino acids. Germline-derived CDR1 and CDR2 are LGHDT and YNNKEL (reference sequence). As for this clonotype: Antigen: not known.

The authors incorporated unique molecular identifiers into the TCR beta cDNA libraries. T cells numbering roughly 1 to 10 million gave rise to about 540,000 cDNA molecules. TCRdb reprocessed the PCR reads with MiXCR, giving one entry per CDR3 protein. The table includes some 890,000 distinct CDR3 sequences, around 53% detected once. Study-wide results and caveats: The five TRBV segments detected at higher frequency in patients than in controls included TRBV5-6, TRBV5-1 and TRBV20-1. Controls had significantly higher normalized Chao1 diversity than multiple sclerosis patients.

Sequencing used blood. This receptor was identified in a girl aged 5 to 17 with multiple sclerosis. This rearrangement joins TRBV3-1 to TRBJ2-3; 11 bases fit TRBD2. The CDR3 loop is CASSLIIPGLAADTQYF. The CDR3, as DNA: TGTGCCAGCAGCCTCATAATCCCGGGACTAGCGGCAGATACGCAGTATTTT.